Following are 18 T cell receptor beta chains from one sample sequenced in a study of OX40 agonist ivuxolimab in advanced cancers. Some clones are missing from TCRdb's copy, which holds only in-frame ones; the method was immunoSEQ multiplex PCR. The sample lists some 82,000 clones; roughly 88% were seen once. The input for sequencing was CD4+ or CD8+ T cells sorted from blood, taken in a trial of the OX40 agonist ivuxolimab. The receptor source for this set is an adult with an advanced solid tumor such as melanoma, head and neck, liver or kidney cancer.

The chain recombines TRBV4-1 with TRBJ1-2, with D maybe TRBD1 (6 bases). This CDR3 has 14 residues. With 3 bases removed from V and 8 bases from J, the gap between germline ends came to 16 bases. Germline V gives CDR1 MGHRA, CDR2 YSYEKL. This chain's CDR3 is CASSQLTNRDGYTF. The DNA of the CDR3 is TGCGCCAGCAGCCAGCTTACTAACAGGGACGGCTACACCTTC.

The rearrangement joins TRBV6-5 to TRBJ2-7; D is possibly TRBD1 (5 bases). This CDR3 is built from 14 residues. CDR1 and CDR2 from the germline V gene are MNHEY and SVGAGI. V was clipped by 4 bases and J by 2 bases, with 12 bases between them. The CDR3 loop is CASSWKGSPYEQYF. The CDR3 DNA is TGTGCCAGCAGTTGGAAGGGGTCCCCCTACGAGCAGTACTTC.

The CDR3 DNA sequence: TGCGCCAGCAGCGGACCCCCTTTGGGAGCGGGAGGGCGGGTACTAGAGACCCAGTACTTC. It translates to CASSGPPLGAGGRVLETQYF. The chain is built from TRBV5-1 and TRBJ2-5; 10 bases are shared with TRBD2. The V segment lost 4 bases and the J segment 4 bases; nucleotides outside the gene matches: 22. CDR1 and CDR2 from the germline V gene are SGHRS and YFSETQ. This CDR3 is 20 amino acids long.

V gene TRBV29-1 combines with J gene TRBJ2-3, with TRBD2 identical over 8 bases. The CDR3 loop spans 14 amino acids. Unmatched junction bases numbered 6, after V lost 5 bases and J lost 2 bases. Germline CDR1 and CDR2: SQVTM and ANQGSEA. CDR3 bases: TGCAGCGTTTCGATTAGCGGGAACACAGATACGCAGTATTTT. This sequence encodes CSVSISGNTDTQYF.

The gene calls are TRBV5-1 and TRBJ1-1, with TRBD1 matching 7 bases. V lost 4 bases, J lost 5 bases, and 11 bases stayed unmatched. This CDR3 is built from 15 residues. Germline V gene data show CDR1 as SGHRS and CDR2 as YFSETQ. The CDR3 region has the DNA TGCGCCAGCAGCGAGGACAGGCCAACCGGGACTGAAGCTTTCTTT. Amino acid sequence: CASSEDRPTGTEAFF.

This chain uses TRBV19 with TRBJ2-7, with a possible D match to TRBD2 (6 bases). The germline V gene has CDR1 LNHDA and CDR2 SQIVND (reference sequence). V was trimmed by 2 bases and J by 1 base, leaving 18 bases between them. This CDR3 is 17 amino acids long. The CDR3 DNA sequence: TGTGCCAGTAGTATAAAGGGGCGGGACGTAGGGTCCTACGAGCAGTACTTC. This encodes CASSIKGRDVGSYEQYF.

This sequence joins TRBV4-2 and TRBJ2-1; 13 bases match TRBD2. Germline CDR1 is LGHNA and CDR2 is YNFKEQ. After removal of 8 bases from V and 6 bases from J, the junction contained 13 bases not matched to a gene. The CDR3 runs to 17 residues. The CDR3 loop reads CASGRQTGLAGVNEQFF. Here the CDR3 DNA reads TGTGCCAGCGGCCGCCAGACAGGACTAGCGGGAGTCAATGAGCAGTTCTTC.

The CDR3, as DNA: TGTGCCAGCAGTTACAGGTGGGGTTACGAGCAGTACTTC. Translation gives CASSYRWGYEQYF. The rearrangement uses TRBV6-5 and TRBJ2-7; no firm D call. The CDR3 runs 13 residues. The ends were cut back, 2 bases at V and 4 bases at J, with 9 bases in the middle. CDR1 and CDR2 (germline): MNHEY, SVGAGI.

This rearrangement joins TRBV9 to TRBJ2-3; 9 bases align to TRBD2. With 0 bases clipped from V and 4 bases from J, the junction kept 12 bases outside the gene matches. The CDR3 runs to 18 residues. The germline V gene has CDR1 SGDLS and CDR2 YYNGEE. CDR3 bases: TGTGCCAGCAGCGTAGAGCGGTGGCGGGAGGGCCGTCCAGATACGCAGTATTTT. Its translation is CASSVERWREGRPDTQYF.

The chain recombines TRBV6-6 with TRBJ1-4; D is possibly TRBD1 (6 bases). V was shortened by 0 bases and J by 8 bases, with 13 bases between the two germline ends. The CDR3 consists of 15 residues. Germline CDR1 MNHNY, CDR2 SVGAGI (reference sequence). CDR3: CASSYSRGQGEKLFF. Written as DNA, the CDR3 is TGTGCCAGCAGTTACTCCCGGGGGCAGGGAGAAAAACTGTTTTTT.

The CDR3 is CASSGGRRETQYF. The CDR3 nucleotides are TGTGCCAGCAGTGGTGGAAGGCGAGAGACCCAGTACTTC. The chain links TRBV7-3 to TRBJ2-5; D is unclear. Germline V gene sequence: CDR1 SGHTA, CDR2 FQGTGA. The CDR3 consists of 13 residues. Trimming cost V 6 bases and J 4 bases, with 12 bases left between them.

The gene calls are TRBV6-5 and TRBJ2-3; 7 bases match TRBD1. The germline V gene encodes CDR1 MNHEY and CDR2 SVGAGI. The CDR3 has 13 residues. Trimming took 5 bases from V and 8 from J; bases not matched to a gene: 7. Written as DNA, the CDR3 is TGTGCCAGCAGTCAAGACAGGGTCGGTACGCAGTATTTT. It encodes CASSQDRVGTQYF.

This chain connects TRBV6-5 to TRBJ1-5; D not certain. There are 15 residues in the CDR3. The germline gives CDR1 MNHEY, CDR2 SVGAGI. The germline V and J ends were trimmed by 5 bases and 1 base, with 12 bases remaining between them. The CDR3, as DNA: TGTGCCAGCAGTAGTCGAAGGGCGAGCAATCAGCCCCAGCATTTT. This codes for CASSSRRASNQPQHF.

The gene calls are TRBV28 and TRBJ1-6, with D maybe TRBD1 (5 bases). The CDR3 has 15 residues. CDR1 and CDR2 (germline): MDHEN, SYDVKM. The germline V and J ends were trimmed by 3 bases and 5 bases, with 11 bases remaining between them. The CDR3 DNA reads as TGTGCCAGCAGTTTCGCAGGGAAACATAATTCACCCCTCCACTTT. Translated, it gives CASSFAGKHNSPLHF.

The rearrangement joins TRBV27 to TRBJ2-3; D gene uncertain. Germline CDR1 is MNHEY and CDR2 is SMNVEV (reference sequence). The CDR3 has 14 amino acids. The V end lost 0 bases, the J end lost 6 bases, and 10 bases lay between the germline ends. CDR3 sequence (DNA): TGTGCCAGCAGTTTATCGCGATTCACCGATACGCAGTATTTT. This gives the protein CASSLSRFTDTQYF.

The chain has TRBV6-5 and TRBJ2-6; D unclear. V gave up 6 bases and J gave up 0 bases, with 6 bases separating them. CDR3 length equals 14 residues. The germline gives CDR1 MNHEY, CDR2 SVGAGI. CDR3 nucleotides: TGTGCCAGCAGACGATACTCTGGGGCCAACGTCCTGACTTTC. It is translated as CASRRYSGANVLTF.

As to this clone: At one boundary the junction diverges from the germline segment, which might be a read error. The CDR3 nucleotides read TGTGCCTGGAGAGAGCGGGGCTCCTACGGGCAGTACTTC. It encodes CAWRERGSYGQYF. The J gene is TRBJ2-7, the V gene TRBV30; 7 bases match TRBD2. CDR3 length: 13 amino acids. The germline V gene has CDR1 GTSNPN and CDR2 SVGIG (reference sequence).

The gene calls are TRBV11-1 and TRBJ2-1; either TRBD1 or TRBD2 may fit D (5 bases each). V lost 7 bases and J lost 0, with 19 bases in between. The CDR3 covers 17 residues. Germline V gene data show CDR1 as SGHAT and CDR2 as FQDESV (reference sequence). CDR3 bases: TGTGCCAGCACCGGGACCCAACCGATGAGCTCCTACAATGAGCAGTTCTTC. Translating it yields CASTGTQPMSSYNEQFF.